Detailed here is one T cell receptor (beta chain). The identical CDR3 is also encoded by other nucleotide sequences in the sample. Unmatched junction bases numbered 2, after V lost 5 bases and J lost 2 bases. The CDR3 covers 13 residues. The sample is drawn from a study of blood T cell repertoires in COVID-19. As for the study in general: Acute and convalescent COVID-19 specimens originated in the United States, Italy and Spain. From T cells, B-cell-depleted T cells, or PBMCs came the material, which was cDNA or gDNA.

In the original processing: Nucleated cell number was recorded as an estimate derived from reference gene primer amplification. Produced via immunoSEQ multiplex PCR; TCRdb's table is partial and in-frame only. Clone size and V and J calls were adopted from that table, with D and trimming inferred from the DNA. There are about 54,000 clones in the sample; approximately 90% occur only once, and around 8.2% lies in the top ten. This receptor was identified in a woman aged 40 to 50 with active COVID-19. The material sequenced was peripheral blood. The rearrangement uses TRBV12-3 or TRBV12-4 and TRBJ1-2, with 7 bases lining up with TRBD1. CDR3: CASSRQGNYGYTF. The CDR3 DNA sequence: TGTGCCAGCAGTCGACAGGGCAACTATGGCTACACCTTC.